The subject of this entry is one TCR beta chain. One end of the junction does not line up with germline, which may come from a read error. It was RNA transcripts that yielded the amplified TCR beta CDR3 regions. First-round RT-PCR targeting the TCR CDR3 was performed with the HTBI primer set. From the multiplex PCR reads, TCRdb called clonotypes with MiXCR, one entry per CDR3 protein. The data contain over 700,000 distinct CDR3 sequences, about 38% of them singletons. The CDR3 loop spans 15 amino acids. The germline V gene encodes CDR1 SQVTM and CDR2 ANQGSEA. Patients between 18 and 65 years old had hyperthyroidism, newly diagnosed and lasting under 2 months. This entry belongs to a study of T cells in Graves' hyperthyroidism and ophthalmopathy.

The receptor was isolated from a man aged 18 to 35 with Graves' hyperthyroidism. The genes are TRBV29-1 and TRBJ2-7; possible D gene TRBD2, 5 bases. Material: blood. The CDR3 spells CSGLGGEGGIYEQCF. The CDR3 bases are TGCAGCGGGTTGGGTGGCGAAGGAGGTATCTACGAGCAGTGCTTC.